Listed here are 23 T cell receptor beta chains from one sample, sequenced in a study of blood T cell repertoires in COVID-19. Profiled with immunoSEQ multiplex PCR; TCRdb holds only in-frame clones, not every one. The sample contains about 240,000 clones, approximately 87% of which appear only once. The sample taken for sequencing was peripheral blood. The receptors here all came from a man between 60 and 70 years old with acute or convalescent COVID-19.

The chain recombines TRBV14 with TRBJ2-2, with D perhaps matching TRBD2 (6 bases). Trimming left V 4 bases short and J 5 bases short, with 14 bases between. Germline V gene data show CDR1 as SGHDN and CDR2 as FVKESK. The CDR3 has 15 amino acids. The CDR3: CASSLQGRGTGELFF. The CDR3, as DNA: TGTGCCAGCAGCCTCCAAGGCCGGGGGACCGGGGAGCTGTTTTTT.

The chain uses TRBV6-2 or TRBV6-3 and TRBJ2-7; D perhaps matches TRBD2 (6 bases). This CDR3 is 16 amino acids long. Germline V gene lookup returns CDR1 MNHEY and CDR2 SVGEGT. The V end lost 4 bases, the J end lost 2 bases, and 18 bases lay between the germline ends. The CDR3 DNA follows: TGTGCCAGCAGTTTCCCTAGCGAGAGCAGAACCTACGAGCAGTACTTC. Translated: CASSFPSESRTYEQYF.

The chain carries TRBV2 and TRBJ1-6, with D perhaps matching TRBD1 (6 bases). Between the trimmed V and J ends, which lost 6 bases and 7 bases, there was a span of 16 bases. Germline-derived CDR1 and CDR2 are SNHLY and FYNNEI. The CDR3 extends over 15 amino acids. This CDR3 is CASSETGNPNSPLHF. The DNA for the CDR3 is TGTGCCAGCAGCGAAACAGGGAACCCAAATTCACCCCTCCACTTT.

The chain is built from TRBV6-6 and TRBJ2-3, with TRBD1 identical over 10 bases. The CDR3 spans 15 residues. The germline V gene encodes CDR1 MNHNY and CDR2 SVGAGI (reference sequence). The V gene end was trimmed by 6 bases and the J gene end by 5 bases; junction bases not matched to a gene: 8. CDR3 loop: CASSYRQGAGDTQYF. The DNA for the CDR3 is TGTGCCAGCAGCTACCGACAGGGGGCAGGAGATACGCAGTATTTT.

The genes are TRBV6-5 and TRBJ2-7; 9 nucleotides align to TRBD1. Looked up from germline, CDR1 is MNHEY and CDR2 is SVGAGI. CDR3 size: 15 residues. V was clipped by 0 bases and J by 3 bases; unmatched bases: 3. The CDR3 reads CASSYSGQGNYEQYF. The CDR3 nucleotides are TGTGCCAGCAGTTACTCGGGACAGGGAAACTACGAGCAGTACTTC.

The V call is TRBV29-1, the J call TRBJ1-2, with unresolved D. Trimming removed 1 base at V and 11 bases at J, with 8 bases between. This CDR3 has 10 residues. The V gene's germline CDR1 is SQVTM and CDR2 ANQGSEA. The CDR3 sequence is CSVEVGVYTF. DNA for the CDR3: TGCAGCGTTGAAGTCGGGGTTTACACCTTC. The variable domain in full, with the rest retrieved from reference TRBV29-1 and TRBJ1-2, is SAVISQKPSRDICQRGTSLTIQCQVDSQVTMMFWYRQQPGQSLTLIATANQGSEATYESGFVIDKFPISRPNLTFSTLTVSNMSPEDSSIYLCSVEVGVYTFGSGTRLTVV.

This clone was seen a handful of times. CDR3 in DNA: TGTGCCAGCAGCTTAGTGAGGACAGGTAGCTATGGCTACACCTTC. This sequence encodes CASSLVRTGSYGYTF. The rearrangement joins TRBV7-9 to TRBJ1-2; 7 nucleotides line up with TRBD1. The CDR3 length is 15 residues. The V segment lost 1 base and the J segment 4 bases; nucleotides outside the gene matches: 6. CDR1 and CDR2 (germline): SEHNR, FQNEAQ (reference sequence).

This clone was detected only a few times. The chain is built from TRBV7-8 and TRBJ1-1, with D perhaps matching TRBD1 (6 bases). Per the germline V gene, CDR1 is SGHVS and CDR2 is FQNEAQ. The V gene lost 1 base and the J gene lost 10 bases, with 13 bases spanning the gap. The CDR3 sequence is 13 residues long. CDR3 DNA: TGTGCCAGCAGCTTAGGAAACAGGGTGGTAGCTTTCTTT. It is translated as CASSLGNRVVAFF.

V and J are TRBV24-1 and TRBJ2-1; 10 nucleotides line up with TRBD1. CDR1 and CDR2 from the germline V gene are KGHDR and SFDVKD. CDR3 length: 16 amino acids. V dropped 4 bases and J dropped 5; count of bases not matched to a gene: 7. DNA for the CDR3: TGTGCCACCAGTGACCCTGGACAGGGGGGACACAATGAGCAGTTCTTC. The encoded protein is CATSDPGQGGHNEQFF.

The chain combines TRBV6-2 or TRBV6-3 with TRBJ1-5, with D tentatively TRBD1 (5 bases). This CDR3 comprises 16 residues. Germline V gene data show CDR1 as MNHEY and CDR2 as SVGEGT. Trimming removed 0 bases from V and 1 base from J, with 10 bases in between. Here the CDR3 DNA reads TGTGCCAGCAGTTACTCTCGGGGGTCGAGCAATCAGCCCCAGCATTTT. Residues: CASSYSRGSSNQPQHF.

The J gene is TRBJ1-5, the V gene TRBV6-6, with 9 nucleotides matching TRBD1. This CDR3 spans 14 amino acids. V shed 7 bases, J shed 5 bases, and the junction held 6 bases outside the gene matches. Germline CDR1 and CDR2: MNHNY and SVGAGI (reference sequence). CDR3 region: CASTAGQGHQPQHF. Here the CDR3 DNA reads TGTGCCAGCACCGCGGGACAGGGTCATCAGCCCCAGCATTTT.

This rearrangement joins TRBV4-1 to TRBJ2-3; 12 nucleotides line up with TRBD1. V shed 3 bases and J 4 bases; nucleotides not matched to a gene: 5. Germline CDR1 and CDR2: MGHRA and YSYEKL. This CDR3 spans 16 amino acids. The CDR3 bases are TGCGCCAGCAGCCAGGGGGACAGGGGGCGCGCAGATACGCAGTATTTT. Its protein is CASSQGDRGRADTQYF.

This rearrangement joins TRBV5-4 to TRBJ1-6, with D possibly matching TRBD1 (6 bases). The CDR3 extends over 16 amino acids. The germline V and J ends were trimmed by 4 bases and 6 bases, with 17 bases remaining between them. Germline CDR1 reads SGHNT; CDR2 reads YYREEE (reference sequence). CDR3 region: CASSRQRGTSNSPLHF. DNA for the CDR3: TGTGCCAGCAGCCGACAAAGAGGGACAAGTAATTCACCCCTCCACTTT.

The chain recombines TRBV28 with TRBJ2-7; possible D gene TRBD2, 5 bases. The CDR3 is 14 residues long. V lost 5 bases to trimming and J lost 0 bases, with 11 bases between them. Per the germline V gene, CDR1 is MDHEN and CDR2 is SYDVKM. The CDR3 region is CASSEYRDSYEQYF. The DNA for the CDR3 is TGTGCCAGCAGTGAATATCGGGACTCCTACGAGCAGTACTTC.

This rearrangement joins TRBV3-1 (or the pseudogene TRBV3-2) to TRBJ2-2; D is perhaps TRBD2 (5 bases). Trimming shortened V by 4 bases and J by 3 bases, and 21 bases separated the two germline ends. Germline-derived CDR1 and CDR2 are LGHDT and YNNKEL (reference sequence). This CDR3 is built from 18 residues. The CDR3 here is CASSPEGLFEADTGELFF. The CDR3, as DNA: TGTGCCAGCAGCCCCGAGGGATTATTTGAGGCGGACACCGGGGAGCTGTTTTTT.

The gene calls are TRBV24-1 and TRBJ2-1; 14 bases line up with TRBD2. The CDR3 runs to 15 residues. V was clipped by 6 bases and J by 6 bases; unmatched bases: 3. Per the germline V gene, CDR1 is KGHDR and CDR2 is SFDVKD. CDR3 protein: CATSWGLAGVNEQFF. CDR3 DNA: TGTGCCACCAGTTGGGGACTAGCGGGAGTCAATGAGCAGTTCTTC.

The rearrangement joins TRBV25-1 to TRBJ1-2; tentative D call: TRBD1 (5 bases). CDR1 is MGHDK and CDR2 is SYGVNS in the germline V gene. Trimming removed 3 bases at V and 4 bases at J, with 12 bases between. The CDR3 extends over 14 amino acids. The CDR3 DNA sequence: TGTGCCAGCAGTGAGGGACTCGCGTCCTATGGCTACACCTTC. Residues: CASSEGLASYGYTF.

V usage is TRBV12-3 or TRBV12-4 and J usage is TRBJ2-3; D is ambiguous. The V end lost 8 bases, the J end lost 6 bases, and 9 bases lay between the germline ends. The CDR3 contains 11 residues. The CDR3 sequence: CASFQMDTQYF. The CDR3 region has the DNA TGTGCCAGCTTCCAGATGGATACGCAGTATTTT.

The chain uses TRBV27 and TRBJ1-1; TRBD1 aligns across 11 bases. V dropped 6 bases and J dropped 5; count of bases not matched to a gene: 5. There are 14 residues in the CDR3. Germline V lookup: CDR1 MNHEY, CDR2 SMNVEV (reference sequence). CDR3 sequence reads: CASSLGTGGTEAFF. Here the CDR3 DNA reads TGTGCCAGCAGCCTAGGGACAGGGGGGACTGAAGCTTTCTTT.

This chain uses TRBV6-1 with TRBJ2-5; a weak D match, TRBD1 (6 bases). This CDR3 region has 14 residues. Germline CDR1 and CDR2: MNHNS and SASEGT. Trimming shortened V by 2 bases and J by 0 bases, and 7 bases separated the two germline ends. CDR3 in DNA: TGTGCCAGCAGTGAACAGGGGAACCAAGAGACCCAGTACTTC. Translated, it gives CASSEQGNQETQYF.

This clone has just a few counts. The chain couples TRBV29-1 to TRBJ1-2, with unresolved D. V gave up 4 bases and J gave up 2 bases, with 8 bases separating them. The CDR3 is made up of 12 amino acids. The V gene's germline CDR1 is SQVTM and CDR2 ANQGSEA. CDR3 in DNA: TGCAGCGTTGTAACAGTCAACTATGGCTACACCTTC. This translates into CSVVTVNYGYTF.

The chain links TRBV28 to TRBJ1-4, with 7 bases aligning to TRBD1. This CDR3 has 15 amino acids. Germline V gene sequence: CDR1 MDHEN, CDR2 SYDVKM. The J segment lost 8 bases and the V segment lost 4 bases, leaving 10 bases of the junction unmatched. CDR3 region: CASSSPDRSYEKLFF. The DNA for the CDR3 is TGTGCCAGCAGTTCGCCGGACAGGTCTTACGAAAAACTGTTTTTT.

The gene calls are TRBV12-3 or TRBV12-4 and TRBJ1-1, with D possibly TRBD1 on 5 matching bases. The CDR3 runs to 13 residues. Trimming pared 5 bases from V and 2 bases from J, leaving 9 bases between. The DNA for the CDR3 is TGTGCCAGCAGTCCGGACACTAACACTGAAGCTTTCTTT. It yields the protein CASSPDTNTEAFF.